This T cell receptor beta chain was documented in a study of cytomegalovirus exposure and HLA in healthy donors. As for the study in general: HLA-typed donors were the source of some 85 million unique TCRs, which an early data release held.

Overall study findings and caveats: In a later analysis, V- and J-gene trimming of beta chains associated with a DCLRE1C missense variant, replicated independently.

PCR amplification relied on 60 Vbeta primers (plus 13 Jbeta primers). Only in-frame clones appear in the TCRdb table, and some are missing; sequencing was by immunoSEQ multiplex PCR. The sample lists around 80,000 clones, 60% to 80% occurring once. At collection, donors were nominally healthy, but unrecorded immune exposures were probable. The CDR3 runs 13 residues. Deletions cut 4 bases from V and 11 bases from J, with 17 bases between. Germline assignment: CDR1 MGHDK and CDR2 SYGVNS. On this clone itself: Antigen unknown.

This clonotype was sampled from a female donor in good health and CMV-seronegative. The material sequenced was PBMCs. The chain joins TRBV25-1 to TRBJ1-1; D not certain. The chain's CDR3 is CASSGSGGGRAFF. CDR3 DNA: TGTGCCAGCAGTGGATCCGGTGGAGGAAGGGCTTTCTTT.